This T cell receptor beta chain was identified during a study of T cell clonality in common variable immunodeficiency. Findings and caveats of the study: Repertoire-complication correlations in CVID were limited by patient heterogeneity.

From germline, CDR1 is SGHRS and CDR2 YFSETQ. The CDR3 is 15 amino acids. Trimming pared 4 bases from V and 6 bases from J, leaving 16 bases between. Caucasian heritage predominated among both patients and controls. Donors gave roughly 5 to 8 ml heparinized peripheral whole blood. Sequencing used immunoSEQ multiplex PCR; TCRdb keeps in-frame clones, though not all of them. This sample carries some 50,000 clones, none of them present only once. This clone showed up many times. Its antigen is as yet unknown. The read ends 3 residues shy of where the CDR3 ends; the end is completed using the germline J gene.

Input material: peripheral blood mononuclear cells. J is TRBJ2-2 and V is TRBV5-1, with no clear D. This clonotype was obtained from a person aged 18 to 75 in good health. CDR3: CASSPPLGHSGELFF. The sequenced CDR3 bases are TGCGCCAGCAGCCCCCCGCTCGGTCACTCCGGGGAG.